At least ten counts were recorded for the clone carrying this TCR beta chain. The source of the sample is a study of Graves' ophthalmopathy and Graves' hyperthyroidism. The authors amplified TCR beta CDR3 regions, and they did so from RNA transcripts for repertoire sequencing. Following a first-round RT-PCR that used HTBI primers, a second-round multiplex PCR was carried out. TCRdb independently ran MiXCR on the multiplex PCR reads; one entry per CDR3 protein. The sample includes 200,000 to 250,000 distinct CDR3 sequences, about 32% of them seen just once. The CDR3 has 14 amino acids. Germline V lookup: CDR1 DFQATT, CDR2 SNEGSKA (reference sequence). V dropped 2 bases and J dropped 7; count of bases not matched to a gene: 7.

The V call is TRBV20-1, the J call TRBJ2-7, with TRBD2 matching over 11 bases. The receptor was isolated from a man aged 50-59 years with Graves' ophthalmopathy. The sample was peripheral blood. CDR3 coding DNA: TGCAGTGCTAGACCCGGCGGGACTAGCGGAGAGCAGTACTTC. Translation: CSARPGGTSGEQYF.